This T cell receptor beta chain was sequenced during a study of blood T cell repertoires in COVID-19. Study-level information: Acute and convalescent COVID-19 samples came from the United States, Italy and Spain. In each case, the material was cDNA or gDNA derived from T cells, B-cell-depleted T cells, or PBMCs.

The study recruited people aged roughly 18 to 100 years across around 24 US areas. This CDR3 is 22 amino acids long. Germline V gives CDR1 LGHDT, CDR2 YNNKEL (reference sequence). V gave up 0 bases and J gave up 3 bases; unmatched junction bases: 18. Assay: immunoSEQ multiplex PCR; the TCRdb copy retains only in-frame clones and omits some. This table has approximately 360,000 clones, about 90% appearing once. The source material was PBMCs or T cells enriched from blood (not recorded which). The genes are TRBV3-1 (or the pseudogene TRBV3-2) and TRBJ2-1; TRBD2 agrees at 12 bases. The clonotype was recovered from a man aged 40-49 years in a cohort exposed to, infected with or recovered from COVID-19 (not recorded which). The CDR3 sequence is CASSQDMGLRLAGAPNYNEQFF. The CDR3, as DNA: TGTGCCAGCAGCCAAGATATGGGGCTTAGACTAGCGGGAGCCCCAAACTACAATGAGCAGTTCTTC.